This T cell receptor beta chain is drawn from a study of PD-1 blockade in classical Hodgkin lymphoma. Study-wide background: Nivolumab dosed at 3 mg/kg went to patients intravenously every 2 weeks.

With regard to this clone: What it binds is unknown.

Profiled with immunoSEQ multiplex PCR; TCRdb holds only in-frame clones, not every one. This table holds 25,000 to 40,000 clones, approximately 80% found once. This CDR3 contains 16 residues. Germline CDR1 reads KGHSH; CDR2 reads LQKENI. Trimming pared 4 bases from V and 3 bases from J, leaving 16 bases between. Relapse was seen in all patients after autologous stem cell transplantation, and brentuximab vedotin exposure was variable. General study results and limits: Patients with a complete response exhibited baseline diversity comparable to newly diagnosed patients. Reports described newly diagnosed patients as having lower baseline TCR diversity than healthy donors.

The TCR originated in a human donor with classical Hodgkin lymphoma. This specimen was peripheral blood mononuclear cells (PBMCs), taken at baseline. The chain uses TRBV18 and TRBJ1-5; TRBD1 is a possible D gene (6 bases). CDR3 DNA: TGTGCCAGCTCACTAAACAGGGAAGGGGCCAATCAGCCCCAGCATTTT. Translated: CASSLNREGANQPQHF.